These 20 T cell receptor beta chains were all obtained from the same sample, sequenced in a study of patients and donors after allogeneic stem cell transplantation. MiXCR, applied by TCRdb to the RT-PCR reads, yields one record per CDR3 protein. Of about a million distinct CDR3 sequences listed, roughly 18% are singletons. Specimen: blood, either unsorted or a sorted T cell fraction (not recorded which). These receptors came from a human donor who was either an allogeneic HSCT recipient or a stem cell or donor lymphocyte infusion donor (not recorded which). It is not recorded whose cells these are; they may come from a transplant donor.

In its sample, this clonotype was seen a few times. The V gene is TRBV6-1, the J gene TRBJ2-3; 13 bases are a match to TRBD2. The CDR3 is 15 amino acids. J gave up 3 bases and V 6 bases, and 3 bases lay outside the gene matches. CDR1 is MNHNS and CDR2 is SASEGT in the germline V gene. Here the CDR3 DNA reads TGTGCCAGCAGGCGGACTAGCGGGGGAACAGATACGCAGTATTTT. Its translation is CASRRTSGGTDTQYF.

The chain has TRBV29-1 and TRBJ2-4, with TRBD1 matching 9 bases. The germline CDR1 and CDR2 sequences are SQVTM and ANQGSEA. The length of the CDR3 is 16 residues. J was trimmed by 3 bases and V by 6 bases; bases with no gene match: 12. Here the CDR3 reads CSVRDREGKGKNIQYF. The DNA of the CDR3 is TGCAGCGTCCGGGACAGGGAAGGGAAAGGCAAAAACATTCAGTACTTC.

This sequence joins TRBV7-9 and TRBJ2-5; D not certain. The ends were cut back, 5 bases at V and 5 bases at J, with 15 bases in the middle. From germline, CDR1 is SEHNR and CDR2 FQNEAQ (reference sequence). The CDR3 contains 14 residues. The CDR3 DNA follows: TGTGCCAGCAGCCCCATAATTTCGCGCGAGACCCAGTACTTC. It encodes CASSPIISRETQYF.

This clonotype was observed a few times. The chain links TRBV6-2 or TRBV6-3 to TRBJ2-3, with 7 positions matching TRBD1. V trimming: 0 bases; J trimming: 2 bases; junction bases outside the gene matches: 5. The CDR3 runs 16 residues. CDR1 and CDR2 from the germline V gene are MNHEY and SVGEGT. CDR3 residues: CASSYSTGQNTDTQYF. The DNA of the CDR3 is TGTGCCAGCAGTTACTCGACAGGGCAAAACACAGATACGCAGTATTTT.

This clonotype was seen more than once but under ten times. The chain combines TRBV30 with TRBJ1-2; TRBD1 is a possible D gene (5 bases). Germline V lookup: CDR1 GTSNPN, CDR2 SVGIG (reference sequence). V was trimmed by 8 bases and J by 6 bases, leaving 13 bases between them. This CDR3 spans 11 amino acids. The CDR3: CARGTGHGYTF. For the CDR3, the DNA is TGTGCCCGGGGGACCGGGCATGGCTACACCTTC.

This clonotype was observed a handful of times. The chain employs TRBV5-1 and TRBJ2-1, with 9 positions matching TRBD1. CDR1 SGHRS and CDR2 YFSETQ come from the germline V gene. Trimming at V came to 6 bases and at J to 7 bases, leaving 11 bases not matched to a gene. This CDR3 region has 15 residues. CDR3 sequence reads: CASTDWDRVRNEQFF. The CDR3 nucleotides are TGCGCCAGCACCGATTGGGACAGGGTAAGGAATGAGCAGTTCTTC.

The CDR3 nucleotides read TGCAGTGCTAGAGAGGGGGCAGGGGGCCTTACTTTAATACAGACCCAGTACTTC. Encoded protein: CSAREGAGGLTLIQTQYF. The chain recombines TRBV20-1 with TRBJ2-5; 8 nucleotides line up with TRBD1. From germline, CDR1 is DFQATT and CDR2 SNEGSKA (reference sequence). Trimming cost V 0 bases and J 6 bases; bases outside gene matches: 18. The CDR3 spans 18 residues.

V gene TRBV11-1 combines with J gene TRBJ1-1; D might be TRBD1 (5 bases). This CDR3 comprises 13 residues. V gave up 3 bases and J gave up 8 bases, with 13 bases separating them. Germline loops: CDR1 SGHAT, CDR2 FQDESV (reference sequence). Here the CDR3 DNA reads TGTGCCAGCAGCTTGGGGCTCGATCTAGAAGCTTTCTTT. It specifies CASSLGLDLEAFF.

This clonotype was counted only a few times. J is TRBJ1-1 and V is TRBV24-1; 7 positions agree with TRBD1. The germline CDR1 and CDR2 sequences are KGHDR and SFDVKD. Trimming removed 10 bases from V and 2 bases from J; junction bases left unmatched: 9. The CDR3 contains 14 residues. This chain's CDR3 is CATSPGTANTEAFF. As DNA, the CDR3 is TGTGCCACGAGCCCCGGGACAGCAAACACTGAAGCTTTCTTT.

This clonotype was detected many times. CDR3 protein: CASSSRTGVNTEAFF. The CDR3 DNA sequence: TGTGCCAGCAGTTCCAGGACAGGGGTGAACACTGAAGCTTTCTTT. V usage is TRBV12-3 or TRBV12-4 and J usage is TRBJ1-1; 9 positions agree with TRBD1. The CDR3 sequence is 15 residues long. Trimming cost V 4 bases and J 0 bases; bases outside gene matches: 3.

This clonotype was counted a few times. The chain recombines TRBV20-1 with TRBJ2-7, with 7 bases fitting TRBD1. CDR3 length: 13 residues. CDR1 is DFQATT and CDR2 is SNEGSKA in the germline V gene (reference sequence). J lost 4 bases, V lost 6 bases, and 9 bases had no gene match. The CDR3 is CSATRQGKYEQYF. In nucleotides, the CDR3 is TGCAGTGCCACCCGACAGGGAAAATACGAGCAGTACTTC.

The CDR3, as DNA: TGTGCCACCCGGGTCCTAAATACGCAGTATTTT. This sequence encodes CATRVLNTQYF. The chain links TRBV7-2 to TRBJ2-3; the D is unclear. This CDR3 has 11 amino acids. The V and J ends lost 10 bases and 7 bases respectively, with 12 bases between them. In germline, CDR1 is SGHTA, CDR2 FQGNSA.

This clonotype has only a few counts. As DNA, the CDR3 is TGTGCCAGCAGTTCCCGGAGGGCGAACGAGCAGTACTTC. This translates into CASSSRRANEQYF. The chain recombines TRBV12-3 or TRBV12-4 with TRBJ2-7, with a tentative D call TRBD2 (6 bases). V lost 4 bases to trimming and J lost 5 bases, with 12 bases between them. The CDR3 has 13 amino acids.

V is TRBV10-2 and J is TRBJ2-5, with 7 positions matching TRBD1. Germline trimming cut 5 bases from V and 4 bases from J; bases unmatched to any gene: 7. The germline gives CDR1 WSHSY, CDR2 SAAADI. The CDR3 is made up of 14 amino acids. CDR3 sequence reads: CASSLRTGIETQYF. CDR3 coding DNA: TGCGCCAGCAGTCTCCGGACAGGTATAGAGACCCAGTACTTC.

This chain links TRBV19 with TRBJ1-2; D is uncertain. This CDR3 is built from 15 residues. V lost 0 bases, J lost 7 bases, and 15 bases lay in between. From germline, CDR1 is LNHDA and CDR2 SQIVND (reference sequence). The CDR3 DNA reads TGTGCCAGTAGTATAGATTCCTCAGTGGCCCGTGGCTACACCTTC. Residues: CASSIDSSVARGYTF.

In its sample, this clonotype was seen many times. This sequence joins TRBV20-1 and TRBJ1-2; D unclear. This CDR3 has 13 amino acids. Germline assignment: CDR1 DFQATT and CDR2 SNEGSKA (reference sequence). Between the trimmed V and J ends, which lost 3 bases and 0 bases, there was a span of 8 bases. The CDR3: CSARVWANYGYTF. For the CDR3, the DNA is TGCAGTGCTAGGGTATGGGCTAACTATGGCTACACCTTC.

The chain joins TRBV11-1 to TRBJ2-7; 9 positions match TRBD1. CDR1 is SGHAT, CDR2 FQDESV, per germline (reference sequence). The CDR3 runs 18 residues. The V and J ends lost 1 base and 2 bases, in that order; junction bases with no gene match: 12. This CDR3 is CASSLEGLWGQGPYEQYF. Written as DNA, the CDR3 is TGTGCCAGCAGCTTAGAGGGGCTATGGGGACAGGGCCCCTACGAGCAGTACTTC.

Here the CDR3 DNA reads TGTGCCAGCAGTCTTAGGGACAGGATCTACGAGCAGTACTTC. Translation gives CASSLRDRIYEQYF. The chain recombines TRBV28 with TRBJ2-7, with 8 bases fitting TRBD1. From germline, CDR1 is MDHEN and CDR2 SYDVKM. The CDR3 runs to 14 residues. J gave up 3 bases and V 5 bases, and 6 bases lay outside the gene matches.

This chain connects TRBV4-2 to TRBJ2-3; TRBD1 matches 7 bases. V was clipped by 1 base and J by 0 bases; unmatched bases: 13. This CDR3 comprises 19 residues. Germline loops: CDR1 LGHNA, CDR2 YNFKEQ. This CDR3 reads CASSQGAKQGRASTDTQYF. DNA of the CDR3: TGTGCCAGCAGCCAAGGGGCCAAACAGGGGCGAGCTAGCACAGATACGCAGTATTTT.

The gene calls are TRBV20-1 and TRBJ2-1, with 14 bases lining up with TRBD2. This CDR3 spans 15 amino acids. The V gene end was trimmed by 6 bases and the J gene end by 9 bases; junction bases not matched to a gene: 10. Germline V gene data show CDR1 as DFQATT and CDR2 as SNEGSKA (reference sequence). The CDR3 sequence is CSAIKTSGGAREQFF. In DNA, the CDR3 is TGCAGTGCAATCAAGACTAGCGGGGGGGCCCGTGAGCAGTTCTTC.